Below, 9 T cell receptor beta chains from the same sample are listed, as sequenced in a study of blood T cell repertoires in COVID-19. Sequencing was performed with immunoSEQ multiplex PCR; in TCRdb, only in-frame clones are kept and a portion is missing. The sample carries roughly 160,000 clones, roughly 90% recorded once. The sequencing input was peripheral blood. Receptor source: a man aged 60-69 years with acute or convalescent COVID-19.

The V and J genes are TRBV27 and TRBJ1-1, with TRBD1 matching 8 bases. This CDR3 spans 12 amino acids. Germline trimming cut 6 bases from V and 4 bases from J; bases unmatched to any gene: 1. Looked up from germline, CDR1 is MNHEY and CDR2 is SMNVEV (reference sequence). The CDR3 here is CASRTGGTEAFF. The CDR3 DNA follows: TGTGCCAGCAGAACAGGGGGCACTGAAGCTTTCTTT.

This clone was observed once. The chain employs TRBV4-3 and TRBJ2-3; tentatively, D is TRBD1 (5 bases). Looked up from germline, CDR1 is LGHNA and CDR2 is YSLEER. The germline V and J ends were trimmed by 0 bases and 3 bases, with 10 bases remaining between them. The CDR3 is 15 amino acids. In nucleotides, the CDR3 is TGCGCCAGCAGCCAAGAGGCAGGGCTGACAGATACGCAGTATTTT. Its protein is CASSQEAGLTDTQYF.

The CDR3 DNA reads TGTGCCAGCAGCCCTGGGACAGGGTGCACAGATACGCAGTATTTT. Protein: CASSPGTGCTDTQYF. V is TRBV5-6 and J is TRBJ2-3; TRBD1 matches at 9 bases. The CDR3 spans 15 residues. CDR1 SGHDT and CDR2 YYEEEE come from the germline V gene. After removal of 4 bases from V and 1 base from J, the junction contained 4 bases not matched to a gene.

The V gene is TRBV9, the J gene TRBJ2-1, with TRBD2 matching 7 bases. V lost 4 bases, J lost 5 bases, and 9 bases stayed unmatched. The CDR3 sequence is 15 residues long. The germline V gene has CDR1 SGDLS and CDR2 YYNGEE. CDR3 in DNA: TGTGCCAGCAGCCCGCTAGCGGAGACTGACAATGAGCAGTTCTTC. This sequence encodes CASSPLAETDNEQFF.

This chain links TRBV6-5 with TRBJ2-7; 9 bases map to TRBD1. V lost 6 bases and J lost 6; bases outside the gene matches: 12. The CDR3 totals 15 residues. In germline, CDR1 is MNHEY, CDR2 SVGAGI. CDR3 in amino acids: CASSAWTGEIGEQYV. The CDR3 DNA is TGTGCCAGCAGCGCGTGGACAGGGGAGATCGGCGAGCAGTACGTC.

The chain links TRBV7-3 to TRBJ2-7; a possible D gene is TRBD1 (5 bases). V lost 5 bases, J lost 3 bases, and 14 bases lay in between. This CDR3 comprises 14 residues. CDR1 is SGHTA, CDR2 FQGTGA, per germline. CDR3: CASSPRGRDYEQYV. Here the CDR3 DNA reads TGTGCCAGCAGCCCTAGGGGCAGGGACTACGAGCAGTACGTC.

The rearrangement links TRBV7-3 to TRBJ2-1; 7 bases are shared with TRBD1. The CDR3 loop spans 14 amino acids. Losses at the gene ends were 4 bases for V and 2 bases for J; bases not matched to a gene: 2. The germline gives CDR1 SGHTA, CDR2 FQGTGA. The chain's CDR3 is CASSSGGAYNEQFF. For the CDR3, the DNA is TGTGCCAGCAGCTCAGGGGGAGCCTACAATGAGCAGTTCTTC.

This chain joins TRBV5-4 and TRBJ2-3; TRBD1 matches 7 bases. V was clipped by 5 bases and J by 3 bases; unmatched bases: 9. The CDR3 has 15 residues. CDR1 is SGHNT, CDR2 YYREEE, per germline (reference sequence). The CDR3 reads CASSRGQIRTDTQYF. In DNA form, the CDR3 reads TGTGCCAGCAGTCGGGGACAGATTCGTACAGATACGCAGTATTTT.

The chain recombines TRBV25-1 with TRBJ1-1; tentatively, D is TRBD1 (6 bases). Trimming cost V 6 bases and J 5 bases, with 19 bases left between them. The CDR3 is 15 amino acids. Germline V lookup: CDR1 MGHDK, CDR2 SYGVNS. CDR3 nucleotides: TGTGCCAGCAGGGAAAATCAGGGGCTAGGGACTGAAGCTTTCTTT. This gives the protein CASRENQGLGTEAFF.